The source of this T cell receptor (beta chain) is a study of T cell clusters in autoimmune cytopenias. About 37,500 genome equivalents of blood DNA were amplified for TRB. In terms of frequency, this clonotype is medium-sized. TRB rearrangements were amplified by touch-down multiplex PCR with mixed TRB-A/B primers. TCRdb derives one entry per CDR3 protein from the multiplex PCR reads, leaving out DNA. The table for this sample gives 4,000 or so distinct CDR3 sequences. Germline CDR1 SQVTM, CDR2 ANQGSEA. The CDR3 loop spans 14 amino acids. This chain joins TRBV29-1 and TRBJ2-5. This receptor was identified in a human donor with an autoimmune cytopenia or autoimmune hepatitis (not recorded which). Sequencing was performed on peripheral blood. The CDR3 loop reads CSVVFGGTKETQYF.